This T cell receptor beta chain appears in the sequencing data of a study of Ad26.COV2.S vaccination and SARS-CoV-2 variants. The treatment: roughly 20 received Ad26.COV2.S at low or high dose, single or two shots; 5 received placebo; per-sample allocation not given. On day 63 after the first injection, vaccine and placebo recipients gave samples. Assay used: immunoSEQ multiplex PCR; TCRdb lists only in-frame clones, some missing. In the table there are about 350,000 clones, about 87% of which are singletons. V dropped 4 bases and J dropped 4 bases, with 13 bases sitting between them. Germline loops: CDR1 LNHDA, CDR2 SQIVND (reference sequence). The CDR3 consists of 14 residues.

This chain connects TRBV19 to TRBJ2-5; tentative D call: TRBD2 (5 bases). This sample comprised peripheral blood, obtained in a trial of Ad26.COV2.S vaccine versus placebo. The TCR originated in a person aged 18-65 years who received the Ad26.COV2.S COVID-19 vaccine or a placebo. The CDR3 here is CASSNGVPLETQYF. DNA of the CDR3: TGTGCCAGTAGTAACGGGGTCCCACTAGAGACCCAGTACTTC.